This T cell receptor (beta chain) was found in a study of vaccination effects on CD4 cells after COVID-19. General study findings and limits: The study had few convalescent patients and no early post-infection timepoints.

Assay: immunoSEQ multiplex PCR; the TCRdb copy retains only in-frame clones and omits some. Of about 72,000 clones detected, approximately 80% appear once; the ten largest clones hold roughly 2%. The ends were cut back, 3 bases at V and 2 bases at J, with 8 bases in the middle. Germline V CDR1 and CDR2: MNHEY, SVGEGT. This CDR3 spans 14 amino acids. Culture lasted around eleven days before CD4+ T cell isolation. Vaccine recipients had no previous SARS-CoV-2 infection; their nucleocapsid antibodies were negative. Of note for this clone: The antigen is unknown.

The sequence derives from a human donor who received a COVID-19 vaccine. Material: CD4+ T cells from PBMCs cultured without peptide, obtained before COVID-19 vaccination. This chain connects TRBV6-2 or TRBV6-3 to TRBJ1-3; D may be TRBD1 (5 bases). Written as DNA, the CDR3 is TGTGCCAGCAGTTATGGACAAACTGGAAACACCATATATTTT. Translating gives CASSYGQTGNTIYF.